These T cell receptor beta chains were read from a single sample in a study of neurological immune-mediated disorders. One entry per CDR3 protein results from TCRdb running MiXCR on the 5' RACE reads. This sample yields roughly 100,000 distinct CDR3 sequences, of which 3% to 4% are seen a single time; around 6% belongs to the top ten. The sample comprised PBMCs. The receptor source for this set is a woman aged 18 to 35 with multiple sclerosis. The CDR3 runs from the conserved cysteine through the conserved F or W. A D gene is named only where the DNA matches it firmly. Only part of the rows carry a size: once, few, many, or a class if the clone is expanded.

cdr3_aa	cdr3_nt	j_call	d_call	clone_size	cdr3_length	v_call
CSAPLTGGETQYF	TGCAGTGCTCCTCTAACGGGGGGAGAGACCCAGTACTTC	TRBJ2-5	TRBD2	many	13	TRBV20-1
CASDRGSSTVAFF	TGTGCCAGCGACAGGGGATCCTCTACGGTAGCTTTCTTT	TRBJ1-1	TRBD1	many	13	TRBV5-6
CSAAPGEGGTDTQYF	TGCAGTGCTGCCCCTGGGGAGGGGGGGACAGATACGCAGTATTTT	TRBJ2-3	NA	NA	15	TRBV20-1
CASSLPLAFGELFF	TGTGCCAGCAGCTTGCCGTTAGCTTTTGGGGAGCTGTTTTTT	TRBJ2-2	NA	many	14	TRBV7-9
CASSPRDRLTTNEKLFF	TGTGCCAGCTCACCCCGGGACAGGTTAACAACTAATGAAAAACTGTTTTTT	TRBJ1-4	TRBD1	many	17	TRBV18
CASSLPGNSPLHF	TGTGCCAGCAGTTTACCGGGGAATTCACCCCTCCACTTT	TRBJ1-6	NA	many	13	TRBV27
CASSPSDYSNQPQHF	TGTGCCAGCTCACCGTCCGATTATAGCAATCAGCCCCAGCATTTT	TRBJ1-5	NA	many	15	TRBV18
CASTLPGTPHVYF	TGTGCCAGCACGCTTCCCGGGACACCTCACGTCTACTTC	TRBJ2-7	NA	many	13	TRBV6-2/TRBV6-3
CAAAYSGSGETQYF	TGTGCCGCAGCTTACAGCGGGAGTGGAGAGACCCAGTACTTC	TRBJ2-5	TRBD2	NA	14	TRBV7-2
CASSFRAGYTGELFF	TGTGCCAGCAGTTTCCGGGCAGGCTACACCGGGGAGCTGTTTTTT	TRBJ2-2	NA	many	15	TRBV12-3/TRBV12-4
CSNGGSLNTEAFF	TGCAGTAATGGGGGTTCCCTCAACACTGAAGCTTTCTTT	TRBJ1-1	NA	many	13	TRBV20-1
CASSRGDWSTDTQYF	TGTGCCAGCAGCCGAGGGGACTGGAGCACAGATACGCAGTATTTT	TRBJ2-3	NA	many	15	TRBV5-6
CASSQDPNYGYTF	TGTGCCAGCAGCCAAGACCCTAACTATGGCTACACCTTC	TRBJ1-2	NA	many	13	TRBV3-1
CASSAPGQGFHNEQFF	TGTGCCAGCAGTGCCCCGGGACAGGGTTTCCACAATGAGCAGTTCTTC	TRBJ2-1	TRBD1	many	16	TRBV6-4
CASSYLSGTSGNEQYF	TGCGCCAGCAGTTATCTTTCCGGGACTAGCGGGAACGAGCAGTACTTC	TRBJ2-7	TRBD2	many	16	TRBV5-1
CATAIPETRFEQYF	TGTGCCACCGCCATTCCCGAGACGCGTTTCGAGCAGTACTTC	TRBJ2-7	NA	many	14	TRBV19
CASSQDSDNSPLHF	TGTGCCAGCAGCCAGGACAGCGATAATTCACCCCTCCACTTT	TRBJ1-6	NA	many	14	TRBV5-4
CASSQVAPGEAEAFF	TGCGCCAGCAGCCAAGTAGCCCCAGGGGAGGCTGAAGCTTTCTTT	TRBJ1-1	NA	NA	15	TRBV4-3
CASSLDWSTGTGELFF	TGTGCCAGCAGCTTAGACTGGTCGACAGGCACCGGGGAGCTGTTTTTT	TRBJ2-2	NA	many	16	TRBV7-9
CASSRTGGTGNTIYF	TGCGCCAGCAGCCGGACGGGGGGGACTGGAAACACCATATATTTT	TRBJ1-3	NA	many	15	TRBV5-1
CASSYSIDGEVYNSPLHF	TGTGCCAGCAGTTACTCGATTGATGGGGAAGTCTATAATTCACCCCTCCACTTT	TRBJ1-6	NA	NA	18	TRBV6-6
CASSQDYGQVDAFF	TGTGCCAGCAGCCAAGATTATGGGCAGGTCGATGCTTTCTTT	TRBJ1-1	NA	many	14	TRBV3-1
CSARDGKAYEQYF	TGCAGTGCTCGGGACGGCAAGGCCTACGAGCAGTACTTC	TRBJ2-7	NA	many	13	TRBV20-1
CASSFLGNRAYEQYF	TGTGCCAGCAGCTTCTTGGGTAACAGAGCCTACGAGCAGTACTTC	TRBJ2-7	NA	many	15	TRBV6-2/TRBV6-3
CSLTGTGNSPLHF	TGCAGTCTTACCGGGACAGGGAATTCACCCCTCCACTTT	TRBJ1-6	TRBD1	NA	13	TRBV20-1
CASSLAVIQINSPLHF	TGTGCCAGCAGCTTGGCAGTAATACAGATCAATTCACCCCTCCACTTT	TRBJ1-6	NA	many	16	TRBV5-5
CASRQKETQYF	TGTGCCAGCAGACAAAAAGAGACCCAGTACTTC	TRBJ2-5	NA	many	11	TRBV7-6
CASSLAPGGMETQYF	TGCGCCAGCAGCTTGGCCCCCGGGGGGATGGAGACCCAGTACTTC	TRBJ2-5	TRBD2	many	15	TRBV5-1
CSVEYSGRAGETQYF	TGCAGCGTGGAATATAGCGGGAGGGCCGGAGAGACCCAGTACTTC	TRBJ2-5	TRBD2	many	15	TRBV29-1
CASSYSGEGKLFF	TGTGCCAGCAGTTACTCAGGGGAGGGAAAACTGTTTTTT	TRBJ1-4	NA	many	13	TRBV6-6
CASSFNMGAMGNEQFF	TGTGCCAGCAGTTTCAACATGGGGGCCATGGGGAATGAGCAGTTCTTC	TRBJ2-1	NA	many	16	TRBV28